Sequencing of this T cell receptor beta chain was carried out in a study of T cell responses to AZD1222 COVID-19 vaccine. Notes on the study in general: Just 6 or 7 AZD1222 recipients were seropositive at baseline. Spike was spanned by vaccine-associated CD4 TCRs, which were dominant at 160-218 and 743-854. White British ancestry dominated among donors, who included more females, and clonal diversity was possibly underestimated. Unmutated variant regions reportedly attract nearly half of all spike-specific TCRs.

Concerning this clone itself: The target antigen is unknown.

Measured with immunoSEQ multiplex PCR; TCRdb has only the in-frame clones, and not every one. The sample has under 150,000 clones; about nine tenths are singletons. This CDR3 is built from 13 residues. Germline V gene data show CDR1 as GTSNPN and CDR2 as SVGIG (reference sequence). The ends were cut back, 0 bases at V and 13 bases at J, with 13 bases in the middle. The chain links TRBV30 to TRBJ1-6, with D possibly being TRBD1 (5 bases). The sequences come from peripheral blood, collected 28 days after the second AZD1222 dose. This clonotype was obtained from an adult who received the AZD1222 COVID-19 vaccine. CDR3 sequence (DNA): TGTGCCTGGAGTGTTGGTAGGGGACGGCCCCTCCACTTT. Protein sequence: CAWSVGRGRPLHF.